This TCR beta chain was identified in a study of T-cell memory formation after mild COVID-19. This clonotype was recorded at least ten times. Its specificity is not known. This CDR3 contains 14 residues. V gave up 8 bases and J gave up 2 bases, with 15 bases separating them. Study results and limitations: The finding that pre-infection memory included some responding clones suggested that cross-reactive memory joined.

TCRdb recomputed calls from the 5' RACE reads with MiXCR, one row per CDR3 protein. The sample comprises 90,000 to 120,000 distinct CDR3 sequences, roughly 14% of which are singletons, and about 39% rests with the top ten. The chain has TRBV12-3 or TRBV12-4 and TRBJ1-2; tentatively, D is TRBD1 (5 bases). This clonotype was obtained from a man younger than 35 who had mild COVID-19 (a few samples of this study predate the infection). Cell type and time point are not known. Sequencing was performed on PBMCs or a T cell subset sorted from them (not recorded which). The CDR3 bases are TGTGCCAGCTCTCCTTCTGGGGGAAACTATGGCTACACCTTC. This codes for CASSPSGGNYGYTF.